One and the same sample provided the 26 T cell receptor beta chains below, sequenced in a study of CD8 T cells in Susac syndrome. RNA in amounts of roughly 0.5 to 1 ug was reverse transcribed with random hexamers. Via MiXCR, TCRdb re-called the immunoSEQ multiplex PCR reads, giving one row per CDR3 protein. This sample carries 50,000 or so distinct CDR3 sequences, over 85% of them seen once, and the ten largest clones take less than 0.65%. The sequenced sample was CD8+ T cells from PBMCs. These receptor sequences come from a human donor in good health.

The V gene is TRBV20-1, the J gene TRBJ2-4; D gene unclear. Looked up from germline, CDR1 is DFQATT and CDR2 is SNEGSKA (reference sequence). Trimming took off 3 bases at V and 5 bases at J, with 5 bases between the two ends. This CDR3 contains 11 residues. CDR3 loop: CSARAENIQYF. The DNA for the CDR3 is TGCAGTGCTAGGGCTGAAAACATTCAGTACTTC.

V is TRBV7-6 and J is TRBJ1-4; D gene ambiguous. Per germline, CDR1 SGHVS and CDR2 FNYEAQ. The CDR3 contains 15 residues. The germline V and J ends were trimmed by 1 base and 5 bases, with 11 bases remaining between them. CDR3 nucleotides: TGTGCCAGCAGCTTAGTACTGGGATTAAATGAAAAACTGTTTTTT. It yields the protein CASSLVLGLNEKLFF.

This chain links TRBV15 with TRBJ2-5; TRBD1 matches 10 bases. In germline, CDR1 is LNHNV, CDR2 YYDKDF (reference sequence). The CDR3 is 15 residues long. Trimming at V came to 3 bases and at J to 5 bases, leaving 6 bases not matched to a gene. CDR3 DNA: TGTGCCACCAGCAGTTTGACAGGGGGCGAGGAGACCCAGTACTTC. This gives the protein CATSSLTGGEETQYF.

V usage is TRBV7-9 and J usage is TRBJ1-2, with D maybe TRBD1 (6 bases). Germline-derived CDR1 and CDR2 are SEHNR and FQNEAQ (reference sequence). The CDR3 runs 13 residues. V was clipped by 3 bases and J by 3 bases, with 8 bases between them. CDR3 sequence reads: CASSLPGDYGYTF. CDR3 nucleotides: TGTGCCAGCAGCTTGCCAGGGGACTATGGCTACACCTTC.

The chain has TRBV4-1 and TRBJ2-7, with 11 bases aligning to TRBD2. V shed 3 bases and J 4 bases; nucleotides not matched to a gene: 5. CDR3 size: 15 residues. In germline, CDR1 is MGHRA, CDR2 YSYEKL. CDR3 residues: CASSQVLAGEYEQYF. CDR3 in DNA: TGCGCCAGCAGCCAGGTACTAGCGGGAGAGTACGAGCAGTACTTC.

This chain links TRBV4-1 with TRBJ1-2, with D tentatively TRBD1 (6 bases). Germline V gene sequence: CDR1 MGHRA, CDR2 YSYEKL. The length of the CDR3 is 14 residues. V shed 1 base and J shed 4 bases, with 10 bases lying between them. The CDR3 DNA is TGCGCCAGCAGCCAAGTGGCAGGGGCCTATGGCTACACCTTC. Translation: CASSQVAGAYGYTF.

V is TRBV5-1 and J is TRBJ2-3; the match to TRBD2 covers 10 bases. With 5 bases clipped from V and 2 bases from J, the junction kept 8 bases outside the gene matches. This CDR3 is 16 amino acids long. Looked up from germline, CDR1 is SGHRS and CDR2 is YFSETQ. CDR3 protein: CASSQTGLAFTDTQYF. CDR3 sequence (DNA): TGCGCCAGCAGTCAGACGGGACTAGCGTTCACAGATACGCAGTATTTT.

This clonotype was counted only a few times. V gene TRBV6-1 combines with J gene TRBJ1-3; D gene uncertain. Trimming pared 2 bases from V and 0 bases from J, leaving 8 bases between. CDR1 MNHNS and CDR2 SASEGT come from the germline V gene. CDR3 length equals 15 residues. The DNA of the CDR3 is TGTGCCAGCAGTGAAAGTCCTAGCTCTGGAAACACCATATATTTT. The encoded protein is CASSESPSSGNTIYF.

The V and J genes are TRBV7-7 and TRBJ1-1; a weak D match, TRBD1 (5 bases). CDR1 is SSHAT, CDR2 FNYEAQ, per germline (reference sequence). Between the trimmed V and J ends, which lost 1 base and 8 bases, there was a span of 11 bases. The CDR3 spans 13 residues. The CDR3 is CASSLGQGREAFF. As DNA, the CDR3 is TGTGCCAGCAGCTTAGGGCAGGGACGGGAAGCTTTCTTT.

V gene TRBV3-1 combines with J gene TRBJ2-7; D call uncertain. There are 11 residues in the CDR3. Trimming took off 0 bases at V and 6 bases at J, with 3 bases between the two ends. Germline CDR1 is LGHDT and CDR2 is YNNKEL (reference sequence). The CDR3 region is CASSQEFEQYF. The CDR3 DNA reads as TGTGCCAGCAGCCAAGAGTTCGAGCAGTACTTC.

The gene calls are TRBV6-1 and TRBJ1-2; D is uncertain. CDR3 length: 16 residues. CDR1 MNHNS and CDR2 SASEGT come from the germline V gene. Trimming left V 5 bases short and J 7 bases short, with 23 bases between. The CDR3 DNA reads TGTGCCAGCAGTATAGATCCCCCGGGTGGTCGGACTGGCTACACCTTC. Amino acids: CASSIDPPGGRTGYTF.

The genes are TRBV27 and TRBJ1-1; possibly TRBD1 for D (6 bases). Germline CDR1 is MNHEY and CDR2 is SMNVEV (reference sequence). Trimming cost V 2 bases and J 4 bases, with 11 bases left between them. The CDR3 extends over 14 amino acids. DNA for the CDR3: TGTGCCAGCAGTTTAGGCAGGGGAGGCACTGAAGCTTTCTTT. This encodes CASSLGRGGTEAFF.

The V gene is TRBV12-3 or TRBV12-4, the J gene TRBJ2-7; 7 nucleotides match TRBD2. The CDR3 sequence is 13 residues long. V gave up 2 bases and J gave up 4 bases; unmatched junction bases: 2. DNA of the CDR3: TGTGCCAGCAGTTTACGGGGAGGGTACGAGCAGTACTTC. Translation gives CASSLRGGYEQYF.

The chain carries TRBV27 and TRBJ2-1, with 9 positions matching TRBD2. CDR3 length equals 14 residues. Germline trimming cut 4 bases from V and 6 bases from J; bases unmatched to any gene: 4. Germline-derived CDR1 and CDR2 are MNHEY and SMNVEV (reference sequence). CDR3 residues: CASSSGLAFNEQFF. In DNA, the CDR3 is TGTGCCAGCAGTTCGGGACTAGCTTTCAATGAGCAGTTCTTC.

The V call is TRBV19, the J call TRBJ1-2; maybe TRBD1 (6 bases). The germline V gene has CDR1 LNHDA and CDR2 SQIVND (reference sequence). The CDR3 is 13 residues long. Trimming shortened V by 10 bases and J by 5 bases, and 17 bases separated the two germline ends. The CDR3: CATSPGTTYGYTF. As DNA, the CDR3 is TGTGCCACCTCGCCAGGGACAACATATGGCTACACCTTC. Complete variable domain (other parts from reference TRBV19 and TRBJ1-2): DGGITQSPKYLFRKEGQNVTLSCEQNLNHDAMYWYRQDPGQGLRLIYYSQIVNDFQKGDIAEGYSVSREKKESFPLTVTSAQKNPTAFYLCATSPGTTYGYTFGSGTRLTVV.

The chain employs TRBV4-1 and TRBJ2-7; unclear D gene. This CDR3 has 15 amino acids. Deletions cut 1 base from V and 0 bases from J, with 10 bases between. Germline-derived CDR1 and CDR2 are MGHRA and YSYEKL. CDR3 sequence (DNA): TGCGCCAGCAGCCAAGCGGCGGCTAGCTCCTACGAGCAGTACTTC. Protein product: CASSQAAASSYEQYF.

The genes are TRBV20-1 and TRBJ2-7; D remains ambiguous. The V and J ends lost 1 base and 3 bases respectively, with 7 bases between them. This CDR3 has 12 amino acids. Germline lookup yields CDR1 DFQATT and CDR2 SNEGSKA (reference sequence). CDR3 amino acids: CSARADDYEQYF. CDR3 DNA sequence: TGCAGTGCTAGAGCGGACGACTACGAGCAGTACTTC.

The chain joins TRBV10-3 to TRBJ2-7, with TRBD1 matching over 7 bases. Germline CDR1 is ENHRY and CDR2 is SYGVKD. This CDR3 is 15 amino acids long. Losses at the gene ends were 0 bases for V and 3 bases for J; bases not matched to a gene: 5. The DNA of the CDR3 is TGTGCCATCAGTGAGTCCGAGGGGGCCGGCTACGAGCAGTACTTC. Amino acids: CAISESEGAGYEQYF.

In DNA, the CDR3 is TGTGCCAGCAGCCCGGGACATATTCCTGAAGCTTTCTTT. Protein product: CASSPGHIPEAFF. The chain links TRBV14 to TRBJ1-1, with TRBD1 as a possible D gene (6 bases). The V gene's germline CDR1 is SGHDN and CDR2 FVKESK. This CDR3 spans 13 amino acids. V was trimmed by 4 bases and J by 6 bases, leaving 12 bases between them.

This sequence joins TRBV20-1 and TRBJ2-7; maybe TRBD2 (5 bases). CDR3 length: 14 residues. Per the germline V gene, CDR1 is DFQATT and CDR2 is SNEGSKA (reference sequence). The V end lost 6 bases, the J end lost 5 bases, and 20 bases lay between the germline ends. The CDR3 sequence is CSAENRERGNEQYF. The CDR3, as DNA: TGCAGTGCGGAGAATAGGGAGAGAGGGAACGAGCAGTACTTC.

The chain employs TRBV20-1 and TRBJ2-1; no clear D. This CDR3 has 15 residues. Germline CDR1 DFQATT, CDR2 SNEGSKA (reference sequence). V lost 3 bases and J 8 bases, leaving 20 bases between the germline ends. CDR3 coding DNA: TGCAGTGCTAGGATTGTAGCTGGGCCCTTGGATGAGCAGTTCTTC. Its protein product is CSARIVAGPLDEQFF.

The chain uses TRBV13 and TRBJ2-1; D gene uncertain. CDR1 is PRHDT, CDR2 FYEKMQ, per germline (reference sequence). Trimming took off 5 bases at V and 4 bases at J, with 9 bases between the two ends. This CDR3 is 13 amino acids long. DNA for the CDR3: TGTGCCAGCAGCGTGGACCAGTACAATGAGCAGTTCTTC. Translation: CASSVDQYNEQFF.

This chain connects TRBV2 to TRBJ1-2; 7 positions agree with TRBD1. This CDR3 contains 13 residues. CDR1 is SNHLY and CDR2 is FYNNEI in the germline V gene. J lost 8 bases, V lost 8 bases, and 11 bases had no gene match. This chain's CDR3 is CASLWTGVRGYTF. The CDR3 DNA sequence: TGTGCCAGCCTTTGGACAGGAGTACGGGGCTACACCTTC.

The CDR3 DNA reads TGTGCCAGCAGTGACCCACAGGGTAGCGAGCAGTACTTC. This gives the protein CASSDPQGSEQYF. The chain has TRBV6-4 and TRBJ2-7; TRBD1 is a possible D gene (6 bases). The CDR3 is made up of 13 amino acids. The ends were cut back, 2 bases at V and 6 bases at J, with 11 bases in the middle. CDR1 is MRHNA and CDR2 is SNTAGT in the germline V gene.

This chain uses TRBV5-6 with TRBJ2-1, with unresolved D. The V and J ends lost 0 bases and 0 bases respectively, with 7 bases between them. Germline CDR1 is SGHDT and CDR2 is YYEEEE. The length of the CDR3 is 15 residues. CDR3 amino acids: CASSLAFSSYNEQFF. DNA of the CDR3: TGTGCCAGCAGCTTGGCATTCAGCTCCTACAATGAGCAGTTCTTC.

The chain has TRBV29-1 and TRBJ2-3; 12 bases are a match to TRBD2. CDR1 is SQVTM, CDR2 ANQGSEA, per germline. CDR3 length equals 20 residues. The ends lost 5 bases at V and 4 bases at J; junction bases unmatched: 22. Here the CDR3 DNA reads TGCAGCGTTACCTCTGCCTCCGACCCTACTAGCGGGAGGATCGCAGATACGCAGTATTTT. Protein: CSVTSASDPTSGRIADTQYF.